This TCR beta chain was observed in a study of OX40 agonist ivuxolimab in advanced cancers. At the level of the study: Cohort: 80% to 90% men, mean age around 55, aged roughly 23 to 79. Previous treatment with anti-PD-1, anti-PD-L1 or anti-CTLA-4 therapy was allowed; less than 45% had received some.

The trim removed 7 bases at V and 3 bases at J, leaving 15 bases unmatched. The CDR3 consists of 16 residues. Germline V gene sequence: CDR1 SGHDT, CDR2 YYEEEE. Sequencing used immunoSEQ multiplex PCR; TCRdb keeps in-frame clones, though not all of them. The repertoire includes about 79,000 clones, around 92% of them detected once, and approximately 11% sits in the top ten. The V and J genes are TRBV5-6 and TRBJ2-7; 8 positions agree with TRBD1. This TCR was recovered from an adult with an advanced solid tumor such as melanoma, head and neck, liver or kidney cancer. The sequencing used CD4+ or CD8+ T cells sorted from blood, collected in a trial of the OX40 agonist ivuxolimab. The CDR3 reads CASSGQGALLLYEQYF. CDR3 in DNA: TGTGCCAGCTCCGGACAGGGAGCCCTACTCCTCTACGAGCAGTACTTC.